A single sample is the source of the 31 T cell receptor beta chains below, sequenced in a study of cytomegalovirus exposure and HLA in healthy donors. PCR involved 60 Vbeta and 13 Jbeta primers. Assay: immunoSEQ multiplex PCR; the TCRdb copy retains only in-frame clones and omits some. The sample has about 230,000 clones; about 83% are singletons. What was sequenced was PBMCs. The receptor set was obtained from a human donor in good health.

CDR3 nucleotides: TGTGCCACCGGGGGTCCTCGGGGGGAGACCCAGTACTTC. This sequence encodes CATGGPRGETQYF. This chain uses TRBV15 with TRBJ2-5, with D tentatively TRBD2 (6 bases). The V gene lost 8 bases and the J gene lost 5 bases, with 15 bases spanning the gap. The germline CDR1 and CDR2 sequences are LNHNV and YYDKDF (reference sequence). CDR3 length equals 13 residues.

The chain is built from TRBV2 and TRBJ1-1, with a weak D call TRBD1 (5 bases). The germline V and J ends were trimmed by 3 bases and 0 bases, with 14 bases remaining between them. CDR3 size: 16 residues. Germline V lookup: CDR1 SNHLY, CDR2 FYNNEI. The CDR3 sequence: CASSDGQLALNTEAFF. In DNA form, the CDR3 reads TGTGCCAGCAGTGACGGACAACTGGCCTTGAACACTGAAGCTTTCTTT.

The rearrangement joins TRBV7-2 to TRBJ2-1; TRBD2 is a possible D gene (5 bases). Germline V lookup: CDR1 SGHTA, CDR2 FQGNSA. V lost 5 bases and J 7 bases, leaving 15 bases between the germline ends. The CDR3 loop spans 14 amino acids. The CDR3: CASSPGSLRNEQFF. The CDR3 DNA sequence: TGTGCCAGCAGCCCTGGGAGTTTAAGGAATGAGCAGTTCTTC.

The chain couples TRBV7-3 to TRBJ2-7; TRBD2 matches 7 bases. This CDR3 contains 15 residues. J was trimmed by 4 bases and V by 4 bases; bases with no gene match: 10. The germline gives CDR1 SGHTA, CDR2 FQGTGA. The CDR3 sequence: CASSSQGGEPYEQYF. The CDR3 nucleotides read TGTGCCAGCAGCTCCCAGGGAGGGGAACCGTACGAGCAGTACTTC. The variable domain in full, completed from reference TRBV7-3 and TRBJ2-7, reads GAGVSQTPSNKVTEKGKYVELRCDPISGHTALYWYRQSLGQGPEFLIYFQGTGAADDSGLPNDRFFAVRPEGSVSTLKIQRTERGDSAVYLCASSSQGGEPYEQYFGPGTRLTVT.

The chain carries TRBV16 and TRBJ1-3; D is ambiguous. V lost 2 bases, J lost 3 bases, and 8 bases lay in between. CDR1 is KGHSY, CDR2 FQNENV, per germline. The length of the CDR3 is 14 residues. The CDR3 here is CASSQTVGGNTIYF. CDR3 DNA sequence: TGTGCCAGCAGCCAAACGGTTGGTGGAAACACCATATATTTT.

In the case of this clone: Other DNA sequences within the sample encode an identical CDR3. In DNA form, the CDR3 reads TGTGCCAGCAGTTTTTACTACGAGCAGTACTTC. Translated, it gives CASSFYYEQYF. This rearrangement joins TRBV28 to TRBJ2-7; D is undetermined. CDR1 and CDR2 from the germline V gene are MDHEN and SYDVKM. The length of the CDR3 is 11 residues. Trimming removed 3 bases at V and 3 bases at J, with 3 bases between.

The V and J genes are TRBV6-4 and TRBJ1-1; perhaps TRBD1 as D (6 bases). In germline, CDR1 is MRHNA, CDR2 SNTAGT. V lost 4 bases, J lost 7 bases, and 19 bases lay in between. There are 15 residues in the CDR3. The CDR3 nucleotides are TGTGCCAGCAGTGTTGAACAGGGCACGCCGAGTGAAGCTTTCTTT. Translated: CASSVEQGTPSEAFF.

V gene TRBV28 combines with J gene TRBJ2-5, with 9 bases aligning to TRBD1. In germline, CDR1 is MDHEN, CDR2 SYDVKM. The CDR3 spans 15 residues. After removal of 4 bases from V and 5 bases from J, the junction contained 8 bases not matched to a gene. The CDR3 is CASSSSGQGGETQYF. The CDR3 nucleotides are TGTGCCAGCAGTTCGTCGGGACAGGGTGGGGAGACCCAGTACTTC.

The CDR3 region has the DNA TGCGCCAGCAGTGATGGAGGGGGGGAGAGAACTGAAGCTTTCTTT. Protein product: CASSDGGGERTEAFF. The rearrangement links TRBV10-1 to TRBJ1-1; D is perhaps TRBD1 (6 bases). The germline CDR1 and CDR2 sequences are WNHNN and SYGVQD (reference sequence). The CDR3 has 15 residues. Trimming removed 3 bases from V and 5 bases from J, with 16 bases in between.

The chain combines TRBV6-1 with TRBJ2-7, with 11 bases matching TRBD1. V dropped 9 bases and J dropped 2; count of bases not matched to a gene: 9. Per germline, CDR1 MNHNS and CDR2 SASEGT. CDR3 length: 15 amino acids. The CDR3 DNA reads TGTGCCAGAAAGAGGACAGGGGGCGTCGCCTACGAGCAGTACTTC. It specifies CARKRTGGVAYEQYF.

The CDR3 here is CASSLGRTGENIQYF. CDR3 sequence (DNA): TGTGCCAGCAGCCTGGGGAGGACAGGGGAAAACATTCAGTACTTC. The chain links TRBV5-4 to TRBJ2-4; TRBD1 matches 9 bases. The CDR3 is 15 amino acids. V trimming: 4 bases; J trimming: 5 bases; junction bases outside the gene matches: 7. The V gene's germline CDR1 is SGHNT and CDR2 YYREEE (reference sequence). Supplemented by reference TRBV5-4 and TRBJ2-4, the full variable domain reads ETGVTQSPTHLIKTRGQQVTLRCSSQSGHNTVSWYQQALGQGPQFIFQYYREEENGRGNFPPRFSGLQFPNYSSELNVNALELDDSALYLCASSLGRTGENIQYFGAGTRLSVL.

The chain combines TRBV6-5 with TRBJ1-2; 7 nucleotides match TRBD1. The trim removed 6 bases at V and 4 bases at J, leaving 8 bases unmatched. The CDR3 extends over 14 amino acids. Germline CDR1 reads MNHEY; CDR2 reads SVGAGI. This CDR3 is CASRLTGTAYGYTF. CDR3 DNA sequence: TGTGCCAGCAGATTGACCGGGACAGCCTATGGCTACACCTTC.

The rearrangement joins TRBV11-2 to TRBJ2-1; D is possibly TRBD1 (5 bases). There are 13 residues in the CDR3. V was trimmed by 1 base and J by 4 bases, leaving 5 bases between them. CDR1 is SGHAT, CDR2 FQNNGV, per germline. CDR3 bases: TGTGCCAGCAGCTTAGGACAGTACAATGAGCAGTTCTTC. Protein sequence: CASSLGQYNEQFF.

The chain carries TRBV14 and TRBJ2-1; 7 bases fit TRBD2. Looked up from germline, CDR1 is SGHDN and CDR2 is FVKESK. V lost 1 base to trimming and J lost 6 bases; unmatched junction nucleotides: 9. CDR3 size: 16 residues. CDR3 in DNA: TGTGCCAGCAGCCAAGCGGGGGATTGGACTAGCAATGAGCAGTTCTTC. It translates to CASSQAGDWTSNEQFF.

The CDR3 DNA reads TGTGCCAGCAGGGGGGGGTTTGGTCAGTACTTC. This translates into CASRGGFGQYF. This rearrangement joins TRBV2 to TRBJ2-7; 7 nucleotides line up with TRBD2. Germline CDR1 and CDR2: SNHLY and FYNNEI. Unmatched junction bases numbered 6, after V lost 6 bases and J lost 10 bases. The length of the CDR3 is 11 residues.

The chain links TRBV5-1 to TRBJ1-3; D gene unclear. The CDR3 has 15 amino acids. V lost 0 bases and J lost 2, with 9 bases in between. Germline V gene sequence: CDR1 SGHRS, CDR2 YFSETQ. The DNA of the CDR3 is TGCGCCAGCAGCTTGGGCGGGGAGGCTGGAAACACCATATATTTT. This sequence encodes CASSLGGEAGNTIYF.

On this clone: The junction does not match germline at one end; this may be a read error. V gene TRBV7-7 combines with J gene TRBJ2-5; maybe TRBD1 (6 bases). Germline V gene data show CDR1 as SSHAT and CDR2 as FNYEAQ (reference sequence). This CDR3 is 18 amino acids long. The CDR3 protein is CASSLSLTGGSIQETQYF. CDR3 DNA sequence: TGTGCTAGCAGCTTAAGTTTGACAGGCGGTTCCATACAAGAGACCCAGTACTTC.

The rearrangement joins TRBV27 to TRBJ2-7, with 7 bases that match TRBD1. This CDR3 contains 14 residues. Per the germline V gene, CDR1 is MNHEY and CDR2 is SMNVEV (reference sequence). V shed 7 bases, J shed 1 base, and the junction held 7 bases outside the gene matches. The CDR3 DNA is TGTGCCAGCAAACGCCAACAGGGGTCCTACGAGCAGTACTTC. Its protein product is CASKRQQGSYEQYF.

The J gene is TRBJ1-1, the V gene TRBV28, with no clear D. Germline lookup yields CDR1 MDHEN and CDR2 SYDVKM. The V end lost 3 bases, the J end lost 0 bases, and 8 bases lay between the germline ends. The CDR3 is 14 residues long. CDR3 in amino acids: CASSFPSVNTEAFF. In DNA, the CDR3 is TGTGCCAGCAGTTTCCCCTCGGTGAACACTGAAGCTTTCTTT. The full variable domain, completed using reference TRBV28 and TRBJ1-1, is DVKVTQSSRYLVKRTGEKVFLECVQDMDHENMFWYRQDPGLGLRLIYFSYDVKMKEKGDIPEGYSVSREKKERFSLILESASTNQTSMYLCASSFPSVNTEAFFGQGTRLTVV.

The chain has TRBV5-1 and TRBJ2-7; the match to TRBD2 covers 7 bases. Germline CDR1 and CDR2: SGHRS and YFSETQ. This CDR3 has 14 amino acids. With V trimmed by 0 bases and J by 7 bases, 7 bases remained unmatched. CDR3 sequence: CASSLVGGSREQYF. CDR3 in DNA: TGCGCCAGCAGCTTGGTCGGGGGGTCAAGGGAGCAGTACTTC.

This clone was recorded only once. V is TRBV7-9 and J is TRBJ2-6; 10 bases agree with TRBD2. Germline CDR1 reads SEHNR; CDR2 reads FQNEAQ (reference sequence). The ends lost 1 base at V and 2 bases at J; junction bases unmatched: 2. CDR3 length: 17 amino acids. The DNA for the CDR3 is TGTGCCAGCAGCTTAGTCCTAGCGGGAGCTGGGGCCAACGTCCTGACTTTC. Residues: CASSLVLAGAGANVLTF.

The chain is built from TRBV11-2 and TRBJ2-5; tentative D call: TRBD2 (6 bases). V was pared by 5 bases and J by 1 base, with 17 bases between. This CDR3 has 16 amino acids. The germline gives CDR1 SGHAT, CDR2 FQNNGV. This chain's CDR3 is CASSTPGRGSQETQYF. In DNA, the CDR3 is TGTGCCAGCAGCACCCCCGGGCGGGGCTCCCAAGAGACCCAGTACTTC.

The V gene is TRBV19, the J gene TRBJ1-5; 8 positions agree with TRBD1. The CDR3 spans 15 residues. Germline values: CDR1 LNHDA, CDR2 SQIVND (reference sequence). With V trimmed by 2 bases and J by 3 bases, 3 bases remained unmatched. The CDR3 sequence is CASSIRTGSNQPQHF. The CDR3, as DNA: TGTGCCAGTAGTATACGGACAGGGTCCAATCAGCCCCAGCATTTT.

For the CDR3, the DNA is TGCGCCAGCAGTCAAGGAAGAGTCGGGGCGGGAGGGGGTAACATTCAGTACTTC. Amino acids: CASSQGRVGAGGGNIQYF. The J gene is TRBJ2-4, the V gene TRBV23-1, with 9 bases identical to TRBD2. TRBV23-1 is an ORF for which the function is uncertain. Trimming removed 2 bases from V and 7 bases from J; junction bases left unmatched: 15. The CDR3 spans 18 residues.

This chain joins TRBV18 and TRBJ1-4; D perhaps matches TRBD1 (5 bases). Trimming removed 0 bases from V and 5 bases from J, with 13 bases in between. The CDR3 is made up of 16 amino acids. The germline gives CDR1 KGHSH, CDR2 LQKENI. CDR3 region: CASSPPIRVLNEKLFF. CDR3 coding DNA: TGTGCCAGCTCACCACCCATCAGGGTACTAAATGAAAAACTGTTTTTT.

The genes are TRBV4-3 and TRBJ2-3, with D unclear. The CDR3 totals 15 residues. The ends were cut back, 0 bases at V and 4 bases at J, with 11 bases in the middle. Per the germline V gene, CDR1 is LGHNA and CDR2 is YSLEER. CDR3 amino acids: CASSQDTSESDTQYF. The CDR3 nucleotides read TGCGCCAGCAGCCAAGATACGAGCGAGTCAGATACGCAGTATTTT.

This chain links TRBV7-9 with TRBJ2-1; tentative D call: TRBD1 (5 bases). The V end was cut by 6 bases, the J end by 7 bases, with 19 bases between. Germline loops: CDR1 SEHNR, CDR2 FQNEAQ (reference sequence). The CDR3 contains 15 residues. This chain's CDR3 is CASSTMAGSWNEQFF. The CDR3 DNA reads as TGTGCCAGCAGTACCATGGCAGGGTCTTGGAATGAGCAGTTCTTC.

CDR3 in amino acids: CASVVSAGVSQYF. The CDR3 DNA is TGTGCCAGCGTCGTATCCGCGGGGGTTAGTCAGTACTTC. The chain recombines TRBV6-6 with TRBJ2-7; 7 positions agree with TRBD2. The J segment lost 10 bases and the V segment lost 8 bases, leaving 14 bases of the junction unmatched. The length of the CDR3 is 13 residues. Looked up from germline, CDR1 is MNHNY and CDR2 is SVGAGI (reference sequence).

The V and J genes are TRBV5-6 and TRBJ2-5, with D tentatively TRBD2 (6 bases). This CDR3 is built from 15 residues. Germline CDR1 reads SGHDT; CDR2 reads YYEEEE. Trimming pared 0 bases from V and 0 bases from J, leaving 9 bases between. The DNA for the CDR3 is TGTGCCAGCAGCTTGGTGCGGGGCCACCAAGAGACCCAGTACTTC. The encoded protein is CASSLVRGHQETQYF. Drawing the rest from reference TRBV5-6 and TRBJ2-5, the complete variable domain is DAGVTQSPTHLIKTRGQQVTLRCSPKSGHDTVSWYQQALGQGPQFIFQYYEEEERQRGNFPDRFSGHQFPNYSSELNVNALLLGDSALYLCASSLVRGHQETQYFGPGTRLLVL.

V usage is TRBV7-2 and J usage is TRBJ1-2; no reliable D call. CDR1 SGHTA and CDR2 FQGNSA come from the germline V gene. With 1 base removed from V and 4 bases from J, the gap between germline ends came to 7 bases. The length of the CDR3 is 13 residues. The CDR3 here is CASSLDSPYGYTF. The CDR3 DNA is TGTGCCAGCAGCTTAGACAGTCCCTATGGCTACACCTTC.

The rearrangement uses TRBV5-1 and TRBJ2-1; TRBD2 matches at 7 bases. J gave up 4 bases and V 4 bases, and 14 bases lay outside the gene matches. The CDR3 runs to 17 residues. Looked up from germline, CDR1 is SGHRS and CDR2 is YFSETQ. This CDR3 is CASSPTGRTSLYNEQFF. As DNA, the CDR3 is TGCGCCAGCAGCCCTACCGGTAGGACTAGTCTGTACAATGAGCAGTTCTTC.